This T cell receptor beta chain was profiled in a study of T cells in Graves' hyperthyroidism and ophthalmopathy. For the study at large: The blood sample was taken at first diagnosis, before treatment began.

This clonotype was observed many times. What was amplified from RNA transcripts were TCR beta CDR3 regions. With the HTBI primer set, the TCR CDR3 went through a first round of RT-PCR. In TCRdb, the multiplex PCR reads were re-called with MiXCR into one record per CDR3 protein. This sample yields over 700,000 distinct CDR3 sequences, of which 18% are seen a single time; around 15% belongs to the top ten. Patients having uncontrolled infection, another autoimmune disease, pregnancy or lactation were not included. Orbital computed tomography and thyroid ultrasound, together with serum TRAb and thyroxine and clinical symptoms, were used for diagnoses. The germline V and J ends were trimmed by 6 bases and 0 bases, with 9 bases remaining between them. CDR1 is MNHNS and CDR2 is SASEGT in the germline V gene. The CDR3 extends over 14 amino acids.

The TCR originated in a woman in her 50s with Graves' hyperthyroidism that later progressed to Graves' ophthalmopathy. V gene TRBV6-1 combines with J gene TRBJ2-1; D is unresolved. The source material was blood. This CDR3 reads CASSGMSSYNEQFF. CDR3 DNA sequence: TGTGCCAGCAGCGGTATGAGCTCCTACAATGAGCAGTTCTTC.